This TCR beta chain was obtained from a study of shared clonotypes between healthy human individuals. As to this clone: As yet, its antigen is unknown.

Study-wide results and caveats: The low donor count limited represented genetic and exposure-history diversity.

Only in-frame clones appear in the TCRdb table, and some are missing; sequencing was by immunoSEQ multiplex PCR. The sample includes over 1.5 million clones, under 99% of them seen just once. The CDR3 runs to 13 residues. V lost 3 bases and J 8 bases, leaving 10 bases between the germline ends. CDR1 PRHDT and CDR2 FYEKMQ come from the germline V gene (reference sequence). The sample consisted of naive CD4+ T cells sorted from blood. Documented subset: CD45RA+ positively selected. This clonotype was sampled from a man in his thirties or forties in good health. The chain links TRBV13 to TRBJ1-4; D might be TRBD1 (5 bases). This chain's CDR3 is CASSFRGIEKLFF. DNA of the CDR3: TGTGCCAGCAGCTTTAGGGGTATCGAAAAACTGTTTTTT.